This paragraph covers one TCR beta chain sequence. The junction had 4 bases not matched to a gene; V was cut back by 5 bases and J by 1 base. Germline V gives CDR1 MNHEY, CDR2 SMNVEV (reference sequence). The length of the CDR3 is 14 residues. These data originate in a study of blood T cell repertoires in COVID-19. On the study more broadly: Acute and convalescent COVID-19 specimens originated in the United States, Italy and Spain. PBMCs, B-cell-depleted T cells, or T cells provided the cDNA or gDNA that made up the material.

Per the original data handling: Nucleated cell counts were estimated from reference gene primer amplification. Generated by immunoSEQ multiplex PCR, the TCRdb table keeps only in-frame clones and is missing some. V and J calls and clone size come straight from that table; D and trimming were deduced from the DNA. The sample lists some 98,000 clones, under 90% occurring once. This receptor was identified in a human donor in a cohort sampled during active COVID-19. The V gene is TRBV27, the J gene TRBJ2-7; 8 bases agree with TRBD1. Sample: peripheral blood. The CDR3, as DNA: TGTGCCAGCAGTGGCACAGGGGGGTCCTACGAGCAGTACTTC. Protein sequence: CASSGTGGSYEQYF.